This T cell receptor (beta chain) was sequenced for a study of T cell responses to AZD1222 COVID-19 vaccine. Overall study results and limits: Breadth and depth of Spike-specific TCRs rose after two AZD1222 doses. The study identified only six AZD1222 recipients as seropositive at baseline. Females outnumbered males among donors, who were mostly white British; clonal diversity was possibly underestimated.

Libraries were prepared by immunoSEQ multiplex PCR; TCRdb keeps only in-frame clonotypes and omits some of them. The table shows over 140,000 clones, with 85% to 95% occurring only once. The CDR3 covers 12 residues. V gave up 3 bases and J gave up 7 bases; unmatched junction bases: 0. CDR1 KGHSH and CDR2 LQKENI come from the germline V gene. Worth noting for this clone: The antigen is undetermined.

V and J are TRBV18 and TRBJ1-1, with 9 bases lining up with TRBD1. The sequence was obtained from an adult who received the AZD1222 COVID-19 vaccine. The specimen was peripheral blood, collected 28 days after the second AZD1222 dose. The CDR3 region is CASSPDRGEAFF. In DNA form, the CDR3 reads TGTGCCAGCTCACCGGACAGGGGTGAAGCTTTCTTT.